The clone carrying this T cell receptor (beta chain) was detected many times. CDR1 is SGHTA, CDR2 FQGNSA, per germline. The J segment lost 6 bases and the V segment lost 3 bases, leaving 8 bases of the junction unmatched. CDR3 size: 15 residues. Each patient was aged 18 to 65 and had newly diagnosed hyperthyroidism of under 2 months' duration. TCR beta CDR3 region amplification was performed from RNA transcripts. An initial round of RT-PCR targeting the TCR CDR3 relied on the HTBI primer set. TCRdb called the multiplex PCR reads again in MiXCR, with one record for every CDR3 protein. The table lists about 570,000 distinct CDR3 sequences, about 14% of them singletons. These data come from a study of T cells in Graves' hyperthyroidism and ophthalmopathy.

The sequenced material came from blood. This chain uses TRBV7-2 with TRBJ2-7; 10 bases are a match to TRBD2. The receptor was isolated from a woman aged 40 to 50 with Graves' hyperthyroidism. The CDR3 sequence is CASSFGAGGPSEQYF. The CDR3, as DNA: TGTGCCAGCAGCTTCGGAGCGGGAGGGCCCTCCGAGCAGTACTTC.